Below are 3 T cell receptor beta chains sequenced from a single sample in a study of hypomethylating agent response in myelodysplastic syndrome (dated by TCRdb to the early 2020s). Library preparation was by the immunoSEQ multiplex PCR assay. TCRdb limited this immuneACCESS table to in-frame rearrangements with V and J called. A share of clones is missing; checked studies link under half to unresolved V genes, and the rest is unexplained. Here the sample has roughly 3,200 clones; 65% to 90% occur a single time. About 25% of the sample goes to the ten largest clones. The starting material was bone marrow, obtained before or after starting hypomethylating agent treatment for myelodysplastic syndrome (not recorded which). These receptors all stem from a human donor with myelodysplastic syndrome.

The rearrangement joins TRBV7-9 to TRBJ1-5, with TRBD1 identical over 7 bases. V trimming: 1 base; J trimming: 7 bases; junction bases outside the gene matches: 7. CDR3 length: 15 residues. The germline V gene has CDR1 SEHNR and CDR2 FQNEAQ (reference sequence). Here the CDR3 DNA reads TGTGCCAGCAGCTTAGATGGGCAGGGGGAGCAGCCCCAGCATTTT. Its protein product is CASSLDGQGEQPQHF.

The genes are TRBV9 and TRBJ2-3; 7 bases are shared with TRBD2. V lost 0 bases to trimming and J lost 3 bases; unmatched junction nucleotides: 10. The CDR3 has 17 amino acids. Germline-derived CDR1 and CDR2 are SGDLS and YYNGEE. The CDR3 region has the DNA TGTGCCAGCAGCGTAGAGGGCGGGGGATTGGGAACAGATACGCAGTATTTT. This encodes CASSVEGGGLGTDTQYF.

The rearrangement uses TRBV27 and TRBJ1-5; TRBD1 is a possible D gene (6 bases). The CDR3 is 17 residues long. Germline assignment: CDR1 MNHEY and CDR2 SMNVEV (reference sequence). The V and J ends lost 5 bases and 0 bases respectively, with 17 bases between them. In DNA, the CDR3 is TGTGCCAGCAGTCCCCGAATCGGGGGCACTAGCAATCAGCCCCAGCATTTT. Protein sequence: CASSPRIGGTSNQPQHF.